A single sample is the source of the 23 T cell receptor beta chains below, sequenced in a study of T cell repertoires in cytomegalovirus infection. In TCRdb, the reads were re-called with MiXCR into one record per CDR3 protein. In the table there are more than 500,000 distinct CDR3 sequences, approximately 16% of which are singletons. The specimen was CD8+ T cells from PBMCs. The receptor set was obtained from a human donor in good health (CMV status not recorded). Some clones in this sample may be carry-over from other donors' samples.

This clonotype was picked up one time. The chain recombines TRBV20-1 with TRBJ2-7; the D gene is possibly TRBD2 (6 bases). This CDR3 has 13 amino acids. The V and J ends lost 2 bases and 4 bases respectively, with 12 bases between them. CDR1 is DFQATT and CDR2 is SNEGSKA in the germline V gene (reference sequence). The CDR3 is CSARNREQYEQYF. DNA for the CDR3: TGCAGTGCTAGAAACCGGGAGCAATACGAGCAGTACTTC.

The table lists this clonotype with many counts. The chain employs TRBV4-1 and TRBJ2-5, with 9 nucleotides matching TRBD2. The ends lost 4 bases at V and 4 bases at J; junction bases unmatched: 1. The CDR3 sequence is 13 residues long. Germline V lookup: CDR1 MGHRA, CDR2 YSYEKL. In DNA form, the CDR3 reads TGCGCCAGCAGCCCACTAGCGGGAGAGACCCAGTACTTC. Translated: CASSPLAGETQYF.

Concerning this clonotype: Germline and junction disagree at one end, which may indicate a read error. The chain is built from TRBV9 and TRBJ2-7; TRBD2 might be the D (6 bases). CDR1 is SGDLS and CDR2 is YYNGEE in the germline V gene. The CDR3 extends over 14 amino acids. This chain's CDR3 is CANSPGTHSYEQYF. CDR3 DNA sequence: TGTGCCAACAGCCCCGGGACTCACTCCTACGAGCAGTACTTC.

Remarks on this clonotype: Given a much more abundant clone one base away, this may be a read error. V gene TRBV27 combines with J gene TRBJ1-2; maybe TRBD1 (5 bases). From germline, CDR1 is MNHEY and CDR2 SMNVEV (reference sequence). The CDR3 is 14 residues long. CDR3 residues: CASSLFRGDYGHTF. The CDR3 DNA sequence: TGTGCCAGCAGTTTATTTAGGGGTGACTATGGCCACACCTTC.

This clonotype was picked up many times. The chain joins TRBV4-1 to TRBJ1-5; possible D gene TRBD1, 5 bases. V gave up 4 bases and J gave up 8 bases, with 12 bases separating them. The CDR3 totals 13 residues. Germline-derived CDR1 and CDR2 are MGHRA and YSYEKL. CDR3 coding DNA: TGCGCCAGCAGCCCTCGAGTCAGGGAGCCCCAGCATTTT. It is translated as CASSPRVREPQHF.

This clonotype showed up just a few times. CDR3 residues: CASGPTGASTDTQYF. DNA of the CDR3: TGTGCTAGTGGCCCGACAGGAGCTAGCACAGATACGCAGTATTTT. The chain recombines TRBV12-5 with TRBJ2-3; D is perhaps TRBD1 (6 bases). Germline V gene sequence: CDR1 LGHNT, CDR2 FRNRAP. The V gene lost 6 bases and the J gene lost 0 bases, with 13 bases spanning the gap. CDR3 length equals 15 residues.

The chain employs TRBV19 and TRBJ2-3; possible D gene TRBD2, 6 bases. Looked up from germline, CDR1 is LNHDA and CDR2 is SQIVND (reference sequence). This CDR3 comprises 16 residues. Trimming removed 4 bases at V and 2 bases at J, with 16 bases between. CDR3 protein: CASSRLVGGLTDTQYF. CDR3 in DNA: TGTGCCAGTAGTAGACTGGTCGGGGGACTCACAGATACGCAGTATTTT.

Details on this clonotype: A junction boundary mismatches the germline segment, possibly from a read error. This chain joins TRBV7-4 and TRBJ2-1; TRBD2 aligns across 16 bases. The CDR3 contains 18 residues. The V gene's germline CDR1 is SGHVT and CDR2 SQSDAQ. This CDR3 is CASSPGLAGGSPYSEQFF. CDR3 nucleotide sequence: TGTGCCAGCAGCCCGGGACTAGCGGGAGGGTCGCCATACAGTGAGCAGTTCTTC.

This clonotype has ten or more counts. This chain connects TRBV7-6 to TRBJ2-1; tentatively, D is TRBD1 or TRBD2 (6 bases each). Germline CDR1 SGHVS, CDR2 FNYEAQ. CDR3 length equals 18 residues. V was cut by 1 base and J by 5 bases, with 21 bases left in between. The CDR3 bases are TGTGCCAGCAGCTTAGTAAGGGGGACTCCCCCGGATAACAATGAGCAGTTCTTC. Protein product: CASSLVRGTPPDNNEQFF.

This rearrangement joins TRBV29-1 to TRBJ1-2; 8 nucleotides line up with TRBD1. CDR3 length: 12 amino acids. Germline trimming cut 5 bases from V and 6 bases from J; bases unmatched to any gene: 5. Germline V lookup: CDR1 SQVTM, CDR2 ANQGSEA. DNA of the CDR3: TGCAGCGTTATAAGACAGGGGCATGGCTACACCTTC. It is translated as CSVIRQGHGYTF.

This clonotype has only a few counts. This chain uses TRBV4-1 with TRBJ1-1; 7 nucleotides line up with TRBD1. Germline values: CDR1 MGHRA, CDR2 YSYEKL. With V trimmed by 2 bases and J by 1 base, 4 bases remained unmatched. The CDR3 runs to 15 residues. This chain's CDR3 is CASSQRGQRNTEAFF. The CDR3 bases are TGCGCCAGCAGCCAACGGGGACAGAGGAACACTGAAGCTTTCTTT.

The chain carries TRBV12-5 and TRBJ2-1; D remains unclear. The CDR3 length is 13 residues. CDR1 is LGHNT and CDR2 is FRNRAP in the germline V gene. Trimming removed 9 bases from V and 15 bases from J, with 24 bases in between. Here the CDR3 reads CASHDPEWGFRFF. CDR3 DNA: TGTGCTAGCCACGACCCTGAGTGGGGTTTTCGGTTCTTC.

A few counts support this clonotype. The chain recombines TRBV19 with TRBJ2-1; D possibly corresponds to TRBD2 (6 bases). The germline CDR1 and CDR2 sequences are LNHDA and SQIVND (reference sequence). CDR3 length equals 15 residues. The V end lost 6 bases, the J end lost 0 bases, and 12 bases lay between the germline ends. CDR3 protein: CASSAGTPSYNEQFF. DNA for the CDR3: TGTGCCAGTAGCGCCGGGACTCCCTCCTACAATGAGCAGTTCTTC.

The gene calls are TRBV20-1 and TRBJ1-2; D is unresolved. Germline V gene lookup returns CDR1 DFQATT and CDR2 SNEGSKA (reference sequence). The CDR3 is made up of 15 amino acids. V lost 0 bases, J lost 4 bases, and 15 bases lay in between. The CDR3 loop reads CSARDQGLYAYGYTF. CDR3 sequence (DNA): TGCAGTGCTAGAGATCAAGGGCTCTATGCCTATGGCTACACCTTC.

This clonotype was seen a handful of times. The chain couples TRBV27 to TRBJ2-2; D is unclear. The CDR3 has 13 residues. V lost 3 bases and J 7 bases, leaving 9 bases between the germline ends. Germline CDR1 reads MNHEY; CDR2 reads SMNVEV (reference sequence). DNA of the CDR3: TGTGCCAGCAGTTTCTTTATGAACGGGGAGCTGTTTTTT. Its protein product is CASSFFMNGELFF.

Many counts were recorded for this clonotype. The J gene is TRBJ2-7, the V gene TRBV11-3; D gene unclear. The germline V gene has CDR1 SGHNT and CDR2 YENEEA. V lost 3 bases and J lost 0, with 6 bases in between. The CDR3 runs to 13 residues. CDR3 residues: CASSLTNSYEQYF. The CDR3 DNA reads TGTGCCAGCAGCTTGACGAACTCCTACGAGCAGTACTTC.

The chain couples TRBV15 to TRBJ1-2; TRBD1 matches 8 bases. There are 15 residues in the CDR3. The junction had 10 bases not matched to a gene; V was cut back by 4 bases and J by 6 bases. Germline-derived CDR1 and CDR2 are LNHNV and YYDKDF (reference sequence). The DNA for the CDR3 is TGTGCCACCAGCAAGTATGGGGGACAGGAGGATGGCTACACCTTC. Encoded protein: CATSKYGGQEDGYTF.

Points on this clonotype: A much bigger clone sits one base away, suggesting this may be a read error. The V gene is TRBV10-2, the J gene TRBJ2-2, with a possible D match to TRBD1 (5 bases). Trimming shortened V by 6 bases and J by 4 bases, and 12 bases separated the two germline ends. Germline assignment: CDR1 WSHSY and CDR2 SAAADI. This CDR3 region has 14 residues. CDR3 loop: CASRADSLTGELFF. CDR3 nucleotides: TGCGCCAGCAGAGCAGACAGTCTCACCGGGGAGCTGTTTTTT.

This clonotype was seen only a few times. The J gene is TRBJ1-6, the V gene TRBV6-5; D is ambiguous. V lost 6 bases and J lost 0, with 12 bases in between. The germline V gene has CDR1 MNHEY and CDR2 SVGAGI. This CDR3 is built from 16 residues. CDR3 bases: TGTGCCAGCAGCTTCGTCGGATTCTCCTATAATTCACCCCTCCACTTT. Amino acid sequence: CASSFVGFSYNSPLHF.

This sequence joins TRBV6-5 and TRBJ2-3; D may match TRBD1 or TRBD2 (5 bases each). Germline V gene lookup returns CDR1 MNHEY and CDR2 SVGAGI. The CDR3 covers 15 residues. V was cut by 6 bases and J by 6 bases, with 19 bases left in between. In DNA, the CDR3 is TGTGCCAGCAGACTAAACGGGGCCGCGGGTGATACGCAGTATTTT. Its translation is CASRLNGAAGDTQYF.

In its sample, this clonotype was seen many times. This chain joins TRBV6-1 and TRBJ2-7; 11 nucleotides align to TRBD1. CDR3 length equals 15 residues. Trimming took 5 bases from V and 0 from J; bases not matched to a gene: 3. From germline, CDR1 is MNHNS and CDR2 SASEGT. In DNA, the CDR3 is TGTGCCAGCAGTACGGGACAGGGGGACTCCTACGAGCAGTACTTC. Translation gives CASSTGQGDSYEQYF.

This clonotype was seen at least ten times. Here the CDR3 DNA reads TGTGCCAGCACCATGGGGGGCTCCTACAATGAGCAGTTCTTC. This translates into CASTMGGSYNEQFF. The chain combines TRBV12-3 or TRBV12-4 with TRBJ2-1, with a tentative D call TRBD2 (6 bases). V shed 7 bases and J shed 0 bases, with 10 bases lying between them. This CDR3 spans 14 amino acids.

This clonotype was observed at least ten times. The chain has TRBV10-3 and TRBJ2-5, with 7 bases fitting TRBD1. V gave up 4 bases and J gave up 4 bases; unmatched junction bases: 6. Germline CDR1 and CDR2: ENHRY and SYGVKD. This CDR3 region has 14 residues. CDR3 nucleotide sequence: TGTGCCATCAGTGCCTCGACAGGGTCAGAGACCCAGTACTTC. It encodes CAISASTGSETQYF.